This record looks at one T cell receptor beta chain sequence and its context. These data belong to a study of cytomegalovirus exposure and HLA in healthy donors. The PCR made use of 60 Vbeta and 13 Jbeta primers. Profiled with immunoSEQ multiplex PCR; TCRdb holds only in-frame clones, not every one. The repertoire holds 35,000 to 50,000 clones, with approximately 75% as singletons. The TCR was taken from a middle-aged man in good health and CMV-seronegative. Sequencing input: PBMCs.

CDR3 DNA sequence: TGTGCCAGCAGCGTAGCCCGTGCGGGGACTAAAGAGACCCAGTACTTC. This codes for CASSVARAGTKETQYF. This sequence joins TRBV9 and TRBJ2-5; 7 bases are a match to TRBD2. Germline loops: CDR1 SGDLS, CDR2 YYNGEE. The CDR3 is 16 residues long. V shed 0 bases and J 3 bases; nucleotides not matched to a gene: 8.